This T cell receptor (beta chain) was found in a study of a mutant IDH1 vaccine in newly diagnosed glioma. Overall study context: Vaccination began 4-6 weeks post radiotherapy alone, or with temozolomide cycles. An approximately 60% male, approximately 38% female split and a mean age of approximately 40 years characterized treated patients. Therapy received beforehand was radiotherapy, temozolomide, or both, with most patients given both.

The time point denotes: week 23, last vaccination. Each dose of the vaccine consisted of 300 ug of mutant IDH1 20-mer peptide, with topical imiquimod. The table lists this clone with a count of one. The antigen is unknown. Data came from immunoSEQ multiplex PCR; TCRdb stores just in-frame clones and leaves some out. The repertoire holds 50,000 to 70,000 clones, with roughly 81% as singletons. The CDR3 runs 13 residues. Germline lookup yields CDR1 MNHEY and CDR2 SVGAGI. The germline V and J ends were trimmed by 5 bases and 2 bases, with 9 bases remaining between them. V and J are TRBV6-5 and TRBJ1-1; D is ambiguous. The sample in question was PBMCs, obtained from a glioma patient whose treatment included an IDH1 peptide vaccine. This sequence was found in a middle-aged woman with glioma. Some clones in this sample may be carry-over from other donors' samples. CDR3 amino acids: CASSVFSNTEAFF. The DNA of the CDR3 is TGTGCCAGCAGTGTTTTTAGCAACACTGAAGCTTTCTTT.